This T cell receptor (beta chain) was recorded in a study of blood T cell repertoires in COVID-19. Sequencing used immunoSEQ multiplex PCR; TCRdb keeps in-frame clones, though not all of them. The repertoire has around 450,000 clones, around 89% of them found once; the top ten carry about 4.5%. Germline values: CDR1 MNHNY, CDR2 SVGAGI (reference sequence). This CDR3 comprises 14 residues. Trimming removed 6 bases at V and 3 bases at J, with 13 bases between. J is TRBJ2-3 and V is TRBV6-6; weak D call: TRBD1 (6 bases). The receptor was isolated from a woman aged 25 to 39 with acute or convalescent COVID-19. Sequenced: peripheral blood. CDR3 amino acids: CASSPWTVTDTQYF. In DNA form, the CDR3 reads TGTGCCAGCAGCCCCTGGACAGTGACAGATACGCAGTATTTT.